This TCR beta chain was captured by sequencing in a study of T-cell memory formation after mild COVID-19. For this clonotype: Its specificity is unknown.

Regarding the study as a whole: Clones that got smaller from day 15 to 85 had even CD4/CD8, while clones growing later tipped toward CD4+. Detection of some responders pre-infection suggested pre-existing cross-reactive memory T cells participated.

V shed 1 base and J shed 5 bases, with 18 bases lying between them. The CDR3 extends over 17 amino acids. Germline CDR1 reads SEHNR; CDR2 reads FQNEAQ (reference sequence). TCRdb reanalysed the 5' RACE reads using MiXCR and keeps one entry per CDR3 protein. The sample lists roughly 510,000 distinct CDR3 sequences; about 18% were seen once. This chain links TRBV7-9 with TRBJ1-5; possibly TRBD1 for D (5 bases). Sequencing input: PBMCs or a T cell subset sorted from them (not recorded which). The TCR originated in an adult woman who had mild COVID-19 (a few samples of this study predate the infection). Cell type and time point are not known. As DNA, the CDR3 is TGTGCCAGCAGCTTAGAAGCAGGGTCCGTAGCGTATCAGCCCCAGCATTTT. Protein: CASSLEAGSVAYQPQHF.